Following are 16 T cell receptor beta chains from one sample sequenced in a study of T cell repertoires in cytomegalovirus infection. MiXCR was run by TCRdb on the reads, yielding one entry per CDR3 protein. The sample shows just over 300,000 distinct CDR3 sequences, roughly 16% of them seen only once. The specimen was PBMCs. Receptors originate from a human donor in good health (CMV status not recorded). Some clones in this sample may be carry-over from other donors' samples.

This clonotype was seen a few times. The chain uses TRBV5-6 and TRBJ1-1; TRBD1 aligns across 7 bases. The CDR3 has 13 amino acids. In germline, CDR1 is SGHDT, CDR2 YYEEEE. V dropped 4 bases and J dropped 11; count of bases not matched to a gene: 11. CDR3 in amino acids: CASSADRVGGAFF. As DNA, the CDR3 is TGTGCCAGCAGCGCCGACAGGGTCGGAGGGGCTTTCTTT.

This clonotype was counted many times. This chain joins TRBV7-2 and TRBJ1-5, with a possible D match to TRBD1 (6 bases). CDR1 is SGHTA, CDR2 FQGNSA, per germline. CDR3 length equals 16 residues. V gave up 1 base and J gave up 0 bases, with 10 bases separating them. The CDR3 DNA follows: TGTGCCAGCAGCTTAGGTAACAGGGTTAGCAATCAGCCCCAGCATTTT. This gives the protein CASSLGNRVSNQPQHF.

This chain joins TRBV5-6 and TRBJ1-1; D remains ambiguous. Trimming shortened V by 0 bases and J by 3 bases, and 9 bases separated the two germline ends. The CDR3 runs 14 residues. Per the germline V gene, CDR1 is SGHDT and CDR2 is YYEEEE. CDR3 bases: TGTGCCAGCAGCTTGGGCCGAGATTACACTGAAGCTTTCTTT. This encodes CASSLGRDYTEAFF.

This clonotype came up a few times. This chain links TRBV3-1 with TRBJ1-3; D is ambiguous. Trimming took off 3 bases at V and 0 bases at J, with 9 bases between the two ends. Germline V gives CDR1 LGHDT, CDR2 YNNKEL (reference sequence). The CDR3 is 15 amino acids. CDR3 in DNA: TGTGCCAGCAGCCATGGAGGGCCCTCTGGAAACACCATATATTTT. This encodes CASSHGGPSGNTIYF.

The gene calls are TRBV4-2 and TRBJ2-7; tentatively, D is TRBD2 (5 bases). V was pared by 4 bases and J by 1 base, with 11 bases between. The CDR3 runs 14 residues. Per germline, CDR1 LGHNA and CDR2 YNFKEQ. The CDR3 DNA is TGTGCCAGCAGCCCCCGGGATTTATCCTACGAGCAGTACTTC. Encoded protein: CASSPRDLSYEQYF.

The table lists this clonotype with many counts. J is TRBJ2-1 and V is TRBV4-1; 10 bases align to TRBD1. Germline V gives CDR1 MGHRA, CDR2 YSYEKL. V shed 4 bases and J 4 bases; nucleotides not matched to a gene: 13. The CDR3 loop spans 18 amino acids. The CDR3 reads CASSLTGTGVFRYNEQFF. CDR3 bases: TGCGCCAGCAGCCTTACCGGGACAGGGGTCTTTCGGTACAATGAGCAGTTCTTC.

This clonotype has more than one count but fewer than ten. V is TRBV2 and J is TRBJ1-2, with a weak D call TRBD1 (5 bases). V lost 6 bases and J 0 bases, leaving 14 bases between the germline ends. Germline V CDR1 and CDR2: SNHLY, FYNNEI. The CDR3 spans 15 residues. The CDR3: CASRIETVANYGYTF. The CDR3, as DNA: TGTGCCAGCAGGATAGAGACAGTCGCTAACTATGGCTACACCTTC.

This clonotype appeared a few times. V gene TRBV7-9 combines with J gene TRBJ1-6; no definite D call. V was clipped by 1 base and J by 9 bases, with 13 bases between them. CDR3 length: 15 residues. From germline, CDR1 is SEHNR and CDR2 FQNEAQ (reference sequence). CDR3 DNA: TGTGCCAGCAGCTTAGGTCCAGTTTCCAGTTCACCCCTCCACTTT. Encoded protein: CASSLGPVSSSPLHF.

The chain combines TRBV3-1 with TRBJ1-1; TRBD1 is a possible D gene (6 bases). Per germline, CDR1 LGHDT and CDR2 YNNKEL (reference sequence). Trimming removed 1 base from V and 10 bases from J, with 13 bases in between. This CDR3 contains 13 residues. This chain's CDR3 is CASSQGQELGAFF. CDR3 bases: TGTGCCAGCAGCCAAGGACAGGAACTAGGAGCTTTCTTT.

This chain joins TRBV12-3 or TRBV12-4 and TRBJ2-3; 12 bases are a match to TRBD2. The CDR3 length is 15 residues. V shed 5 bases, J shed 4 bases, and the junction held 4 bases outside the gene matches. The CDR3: CASSATSGGSDTQYF. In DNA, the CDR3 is TGTGCCAGCAGTGCGACTAGCGGGGGCTCAGATACGCAGTATTTT.

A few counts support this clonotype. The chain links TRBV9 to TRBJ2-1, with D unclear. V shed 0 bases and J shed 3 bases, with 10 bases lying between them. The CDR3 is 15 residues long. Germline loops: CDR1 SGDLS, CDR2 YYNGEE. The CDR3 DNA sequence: TGTGCCAGCAGCGTAGAAGGTACGGACTACAATGAGCAGTTCTTC. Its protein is CASSVEGTDYNEQFF.

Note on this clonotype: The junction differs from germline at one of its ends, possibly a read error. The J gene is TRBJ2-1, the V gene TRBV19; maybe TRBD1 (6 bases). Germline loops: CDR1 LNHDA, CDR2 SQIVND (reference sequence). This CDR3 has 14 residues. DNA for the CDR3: TGTGCCAGTAGTAGAACAGGGACCTACAATGAGCAGTCCTTC. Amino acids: CASSRTGTYNEQSF.

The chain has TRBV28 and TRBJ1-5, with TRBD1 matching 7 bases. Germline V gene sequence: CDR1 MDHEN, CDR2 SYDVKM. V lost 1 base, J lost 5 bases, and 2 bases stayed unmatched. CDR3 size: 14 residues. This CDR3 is CASSLSQGDQPQHF. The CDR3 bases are TGTGCCAGCAGTTTATCCCAGGGGGATCAGCCCCAGCATTTT.

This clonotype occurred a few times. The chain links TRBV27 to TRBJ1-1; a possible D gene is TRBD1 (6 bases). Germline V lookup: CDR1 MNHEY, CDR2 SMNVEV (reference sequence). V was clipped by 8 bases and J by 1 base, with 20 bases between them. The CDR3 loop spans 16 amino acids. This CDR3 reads CASLTWAGGQNTEAFF. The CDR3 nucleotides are TGTGCCAGCCTCACCTGGGCCGGGGGGCAGAACACTGAAGCTTTCTTT.

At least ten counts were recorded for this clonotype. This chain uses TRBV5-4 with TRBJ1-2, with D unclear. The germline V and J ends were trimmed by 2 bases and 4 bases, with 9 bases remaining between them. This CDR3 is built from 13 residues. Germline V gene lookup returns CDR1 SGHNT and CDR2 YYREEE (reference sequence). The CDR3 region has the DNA TGTGCCAGCAGCTTCGCCACGGTCTATGGCTACACCTTC. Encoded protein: CASSFATVYGYTF. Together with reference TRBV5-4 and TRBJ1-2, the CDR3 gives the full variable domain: ETGVTQSPTHLIKTRGQQVTLRCSSQSGHNTVSWYQQALGQGPQFIFQYYREEENGRGNFPPRFSGLQFPNYSSELNVNALELDDSALYLCASSFATVYGYTFGSGTRLTVV.

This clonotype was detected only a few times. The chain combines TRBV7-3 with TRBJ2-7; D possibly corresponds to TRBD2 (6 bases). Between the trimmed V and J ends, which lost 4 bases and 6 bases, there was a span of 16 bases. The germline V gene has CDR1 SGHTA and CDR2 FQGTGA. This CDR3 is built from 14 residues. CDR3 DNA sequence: TGTGCCAGCAGCTCCGACGGAGGGGCGGGCGAGCAGTACTTC. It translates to CASSSDGGAGEQYF.